These 14 T cell receptor beta chains were all obtained from the same sample, sequenced in a study of cytomegalovirus exposure and HLA in healthy donors. Primers included in the PCR were 60 Vbeta and 13 Jbeta primers. Libraries were prepared by immunoSEQ multiplex PCR; TCRdb keeps only in-frame clonotypes and omits some of them. The data contain some 100,000 clones, 75% to 80% of them seen just once; the ten biggest clones take up 10% to 15%. The material sequenced was PBMCs. These receptors were taken from a woman in her thirties or forties in good health and CMV-seropositive.

The count of this clone is one. The chain couples TRBV6-1 to TRBJ1-2; maybe TRBD1 (5 bases). Germline V CDR1 and CDR2: MNHNS, SASEGT. Trimming removed 0 bases from V and 6 bases from J, with 11 bases in between. This CDR3 comprises 14 residues. CDR3 sequence (DNA): TGTGCCAGCAGTGAAGCCTGGGGGGAAGATGGCTACACCTTC. It encodes CASSEAWGEDGYTF.

The chain recombines TRBV30 with TRBJ1-4; no firm D call. Trimming shortened V by 4 bases and J by 4 bases, and 22 bases separated the two germline ends. CDR1 and CDR2 from the germline V gene are GTSNPN and SVGIG (reference sequence). The CDR3 is 17 residues long. CDR3 bases: TGTGCCTGGAAATCGACGACCAGGCGGGGTCTTAATGAAAAACTGTTTTTT. It translates to CAWKSTTRRGLNEKLFF.

The chain combines TRBV6-5 with TRBJ2-1; the D gene is possibly TRBD1 (5 bases). The CDR3 length is 13 residues. Looked up from germline, CDR1 is MNHEY and CDR2 is SVGAGI. Trimming took 6 bases from V and 6 from J, leaving 12 bases between them. For the CDR3, the DNA is TGTGCCAGCAGATTTCAGGGTTTCAATGAGCAGTTCTTC. Amino acids: CASRFQGFNEQFF.

CDR3 coding DNA: TGTGCCAGCAGACTTCAACAGGGGGTGAACACTGAAGCTTTCTTT. This sequence encodes CASRLQQGVNTEAFF. This chain joins TRBV6-6 and TRBJ1-1, with 8 nucleotides matching TRBD1. Germline V gives CDR1 MNHNY, CDR2 SVGAGI (reference sequence). The CDR3 is 15 residues long. The ends lost 6 bases at V and 0 bases at J; junction bases unmatched: 6.

This clone appeared a single time. This chain connects TRBV19 to TRBJ2-4; TRBD1 might be the D (6 bases). Per the germline V gene, CDR1 is LNHDA and CDR2 is SQIVND (reference sequence). V was clipped by 3 bases and J by 6 bases, with 12 bases between them. CDR3 length: 14 amino acids. CDR3 residues: CASSMATTGNIQYF. The CDR3 DNA follows: TGTGCCAGTAGTATGGCCACGACAGGAAACATTCAGTACTTC.

This clone appeared once. The chain employs TRBV6-5 and TRBJ2-7; TRBD1 is a possible D gene (6 bases). V was shortened by 2 bases and J by 4 bases, with 15 bases between the two germline ends. Per germline, CDR1 MNHEY and CDR2 SVGAGI. The CDR3 is 15 amino acids. The CDR3 sequence: CASSYTQGKPYEQYF. DNA of the CDR3: TGTGCCAGCAGTTACACACAGGGTAAACCTTACGAGCAGTACTTC.

The V gene is TRBV5-1, the J gene TRBJ2-5; D gene unclear. From germline, CDR1 is SGHRS and CDR2 YFSETQ. The CDR3 has 12 amino acids. V was cut by 5 bases and J by 2 bases, with 7 bases left in between. The CDR3 spells CASSREQETQYF. CDR3 coding DNA: TGCGCCAGCAGTAGAGAACAAGAGACCCAGTACTTC.

The rearrangement links TRBV15 to TRBJ1-6; the D is unclear. Deletions cut 5 bases from V and 8 bases from J, with 13 bases between. Germline V lookup: CDR1 LNHNV, CDR2 YYDKDF (reference sequence). This CDR3 is 14 amino acids long. The CDR3 sequence: CATSEDPNHSPLHF. CDR3 sequence (DNA): TGTGCCACCAGCGAAGATCCTAACCATTCACCCCTCCACTTT.

In its sample, this clone was seen a few times. The rearrangement uses TRBV20-1 and TRBJ2-7, with a tentative D call TRBD2 (6 bases). CDR1 and CDR2 from the germline V gene are DFQATT and SNEGSKA (reference sequence). The CDR3 length is 11 residues. Trimming took 3 bases from V and 7 from J, leaving 10 bases between them. CDR3 bases: TGCAGTGCTAGCTGGGCGGGGGAGCAGTACTTC. Its translation: CSASWAGEQYF.

The rearrangement uses TRBV25-1 and TRBJ1-2, with unresolved D. The CDR3 is made up of 12 amino acids. V dropped 5 bases and J dropped 1 base, with 5 bases sitting between them. Germline V gene data show CDR1 as MGHDK and CDR2 as SYGVNS. CDR3 bases: TGTGCCAGCAGTCCGAGTAACTATGGCTACACCTTC. Its translation: CASSPSNYGYTF.

This rearrangement joins TRBV19 to TRBJ1-2, with no clear D. Trimming took off 7 bases at V and 6 bases at J, with 18 bases between the two ends. The CDR3 covers 14 residues. CDR1 LNHDA and CDR2 SQIVND come from the germline V gene (reference sequence). The CDR3 region has the DNA TGTGCCAGTACCCTAGCCCCCACAGCTAATGGCTACACCTTC. This gives the protein CASTLAPTANGYTF.

This rearrangement joins TRBV25-1 to TRBJ1-5, with 8 bases lining up with TRBD1. J was trimmed by 6 bases and V by 3 bases; bases with no gene match: 4. The germline V gene encodes CDR1 MGHDK and CDR2 SYGVNS. The CDR3 covers 14 residues. The chain's CDR3 is CASSDAGGTQPQHF. CDR3 coding DNA: TGTGCCAGCAGTGATGCAGGGGGCACTCAGCCCCAGCATTTT.

The chain employs TRBV7-3 and TRBJ2-1; TRBD1 matches 11 bases. CDR3 length: 15 residues. Trimming cost V 1 base and J 6 bases; bases outside gene matches: 2. Looked up from germline, CDR1 is SGHTA and CDR2 is FQGTGA. The CDR3 here is CASSLSGQGANEQFF. In nucleotides, the CDR3 is TGTGCCAGCAGCTTAAGTGGACAGGGGGCCAATGAGCAGTTCTTC.

This chain connects TRBV29-1 to TRBJ1-1; D is unclear. The germline gives CDR1 SQVTM, CDR2 ANQGSEA. Trimming took off 3 bases at V and 2 bases at J, with 10 bases between the two ends. The CDR3 has 13 amino acids. CDR3 in amino acids: CSVDLAANTEAFF. CDR3 DNA: TGCAGCGTTGATCTAGCAGCCAACACTGAAGCTTTCTTT.